This T cell receptor (beta chain) derives from a study of technical replicates of blood from four donors. V dropped 0 bases and J dropped 4; count of bases not matched to a gene: 9. Germline V CDR1 and CDR2: SGHNT, YYREEE (reference sequence). The CDR3 loop spans 17 amino acids. Produced via immunoSEQ multiplex PCR; TCRdb's table is partial and in-frame only. Of tens of thousands of clones in the sample, 95% were seen once. The source of this sequence is a human donor in good health. The V gene is TRBV5-4, the J gene TRBJ2-7; TRBD2 aligns across 11 bases. The sequenced material came from T cells isolated from PBMCs. DNA of the CDR3: TGTGCCAGCAGCTTGGGTAGCGGGAGGGCCCAGGGATACGAGCAGTACTTC. It codes for CASSLGSGRAQGYEQYF.